This TCR beta chain was recovered during a study of T-cell reconstitution after alpha-beta-depleted transplantation in children. The CDR3 length is 13 residues. The V segment lost 5 bases and the J segment 6 bases; nucleotides outside the gene matches: 2. This clonotype was recorded many times. Unique molecular identifiers were incorporated into the prepared TCRbeta library. MiXCR was run by TCRdb on the PCR reads, yielding one entry per CDR3 protein. The data contain 200,000 to 250,000 distinct CDR3 sequences, about 8.4% of them singletons. This clonotype was sampled from a male patient under 10 years old who had a stem cell transplant for acute myeloid leukemia, so the T cells may come from the graft donor. The sample was PBMCs, mostly from graft donor cells, taken 360 days after TCRalphabeta/CD19-depleted stem cell transplant. The V call is TRBV12-3 or TRBV12-4, the J call TRBJ2-1; 9 positions match TRBD1. The chain's CDR3 is CASSVTGGNEQFF. The DNA of the CDR3 is TGTGCCAGCAGTGTGACAGGGGGCAATGAGCAGTTCTTC.